The T cell receptor beta chain under discussion was sequenced for a study of blood T cell repertoires in COVID-19. Across the study: The United States, Italy and Spain provided the acute and convalescent COVID-19 samples. The analysed material was cDNA or gDNA that came from T cells, B-cell-depleted T cells, or PBMCs.

Some clones are missing from TCRdb's copy, which holds only in-frame ones; the method was immunoSEQ multiplex PCR. The sample includes 200,000 to 250,000 clones, around 85% of them seen just once. V was pared by 3 bases and J by 1 base, with 4 bases of the junction left unmatched. The V gene's germline CDR1 is SGHNT and CDR2 YYREEE (reference sequence). This CDR3 is 17 amino acids long. Residents of 20 to 25 US areas, aged roughly 18 to 89 years, made up the participants. Assignment of participants to cohorts was predicated upon participant-reported clinical history. This sequence joins TRBV5-4 and TRBJ2-3; 14 nucleotides align to TRBD2. The sequenced material came from PBMCs or T cells enriched from blood (not recorded which). The source is a woman aged 45-59 years in a cohort exposed to, infected with or recovered from COVID-19 (not recorded which). In nucleotides, the CDR3 is TGTGCCAGCAGCTCACGGACTAGCGGGGGGCGCACAGATACGCAGTATTTT. It specifies CASSSRTSGGRTDTQYF.